This entry lists 26 T cell receptor beta chains sequenced from one sample in a study of T cells in Graves' hyperthyroidism and ophthalmopathy. RNA transcripts served as the template for amplifying TCR beta CDR3 regions. The HTBI set primed first-round TCR CDR3 RT-PCR. TCRdb itself ran the multiplex PCR reads through MiXCR, one entry per CDR3 protein. Seen here are 600,000 to 900,000 distinct CDR3 sequences, over 15% observed once, and the top ten hold around 7.7%. The sample was blood. These receptors all stem from a man in his late teens or twenties with Graves' hyperthyroidism.

This clonotype was detected a few times. The rearrangement uses TRBV27 and TRBJ2-3, with TRBD1 identical over 8 bases. Per germline, CDR1 MNHEY and CDR2 SMNVEV (reference sequence). The CDR3 is 19 amino acids. After removal of 1 base from V and 3 bases from J, the junction contained 15 bases not matched to a gene. The CDR3: CASSLFGGPRGRMTDTQYF. CDR3 coding DNA: TGTGCCAGCAGTTTATTTGGAGGCCCCAGGGGGCGTATGACAGATACGCAGTATTTT.

The V and J genes are TRBV11-2 and TRBJ2-3; 7 bases agree with TRBD2. This CDR3 contains 16 residues. The germline V gene encodes CDR1 SGHAT and CDR2 FQNNGV. J was trimmed by 6 bases and V by 2 bases; bases with no gene match: 11. CDR3 amino acids: CASSLSGLVIPDTQYF. The CDR3 DNA is TGTGCCAGCAGCTTATCTGGACTAGTGATCCCGGATACGCAGTATTTT.

This clonotype occurred many times. This chain connects TRBV29-1 to TRBJ1-1, with TRBD1 as a possible D gene (5 bases). The germline CDR1 and CDR2 sequences are SQVTM and ANQGSEA. The length of the CDR3 is 11 residues. V was trimmed by 7 bases and J by 7 bases, leaving 13 bases between them. The CDR3: CSAWGSGEAFF. The DNA for the CDR3 is TGCAGCGCGTGGGGCAGCGGTGAAGCTTTCTTT. Using reference TRBV29-1 and TRBJ1-1 for the parts outside the CDR3, the full variable domain is SAVISQKPSRDICQRGTSLTIQCQVDSQVTMMFWYRQQPGQSLTLIATANQGSEATYESGFVIDKFPISRPNLTFSTLTVSNMSPEDSSIYLCSAWGSGEAFFGQGTRLTVV.

The table lists this clonotype with many counts. V and J are TRBV28 and TRBJ2-3, with TRBD2 identical over 8 bases. V was clipped by 5 bases and J by 0 bases; unmatched bases: 4. CDR1 and CDR2 from the germline V gene are MDHEN and SYDVKM. This CDR3 spans 15 amino acids. This CDR3 is CASSTLAVSTDTQYF. CDR3 in DNA: TGTGCCAGCAGTACACTAGCGGTTAGCACAGATACGCAGTATTTT.

This clonotype was detected only a few times. The gene calls are TRBV30 and TRBJ1-1; D is possibly TRBD1 (5 bases). The V gene's germline CDR1 is GTSNPN and CDR2 SVGIG (reference sequence). V was cut by 0 bases and J by 0 bases, with 11 bases left in between. There are 15 residues in the CDR3. CDR3 loop: CAWSVQALMNTEAFF. The CDR3 bases are TGTGCCTGGAGTGTACAGGCACTGATGAACACTGAAGCTTTCTTT.

The chain couples TRBV9 to TRBJ2-2, with D uncertain. This CDR3 comprises 13 residues. Trimming removed 3 bases from V and 7 bases from J, with 10 bases in between. In germline, CDR1 is SGDLS, CDR2 YYNGEE. CDR3 nucleotide sequence: TGTGCCAGCAGCGCCCATCTGGACGGGGAGCTGTTTTTT. Amino acid sequence: CASSAHLDGELFF.

V and J are TRBV4-1 and TRBJ1-1; D is undetermined. CDR1 is MGHRA, CDR2 YSYEKL, per germline. This CDR3 is built from 15 residues. The V end was cut by 3 bases, the J end by 0 bases, with 11 bases between. This chain's CDR3 is CASSQFGEMNTEAFF. The CDR3 DNA follows: TGCGCCAGCAGCCAGTTCGGGGAAATGAACACTGAAGCTTTCTTT.

The gene calls are TRBV6-5 and TRBJ2-2; 9 nucleotides match TRBD2. V dropped 1 base and J dropped 3; count of bases not matched to a gene: 9. The germline gives CDR1 MNHEY, CDR2 SVGAGI. This CDR3 comprises 18 residues. As DNA, the CDR3 is TGTGCCAGCAGTTACTACCCAGGACTAGCGTTCGACACCGGGGAGCTGTTTTTT. Translated: CASSYYPGLAFDTGELFF.

In this sample, this clonotype turned up a few times. The genes are TRBV6-2 or TRBV6-3 and TRBJ2-1; unclear D gene. Germline V gene sequence: CDR1 MNHEY, CDR2 SVGEGT. The CDR3 loop spans 12 amino acids. V shed 10 bases and J shed 10 bases, with 17 bases lying between them. This CDR3 reads CATAWPSREQFF. The DNA of the CDR3 is TGTGCCACCGCCTGGCCCAGTAGGGAGCAGTTCTTC.

The chain employs TRBV19 and TRBJ2-7; TRBD2 agrees at 8 bases. After removal of 3 bases from V and 3 bases from J, the junction contained 10 bases not matched to a gene. The CDR3 runs to 16 residues. CDR1 is LNHDA and CDR2 is SQIVND in the germline V gene (reference sequence). The CDR3 here is CASSISLGGRIYEQYF. DNA of the CDR3: TGTGCCAGTAGTATTTCTCTGGGCGGGAGGATCTACGAGCAGTACTTC. The full variable domain, rest sourced from reference TRBV19 and TRBJ2-7, is DGGITQSPKYLFRKEGQNVTLSCEQNLNHDAMYWYRQDPGQGLRLIYYSQIVNDFQKGDIAEGYSVSREKKESFPLTVTSAQKNPTAFYLCASSISLGGRIYEQYFGPGTRLTVT.

Worth noting for this clonotype: A read error may account for a junction end that differs from germline. The chain has TRBV7-2 and TRBJ1-6; D unresolved. CDR1 and CDR2 from the germline V gene are SGHTA and FQGNSA. The CDR3 has 13 amino acids. CDR3 sequence: CASSLVNGAPLHF. As DNA, the CDR3 is TGTGCCAGCAGCTTAGTAAACGGAGCGCCCCTTCACTTT.

This clonotype has only a few counts. The chain couples TRBV7-9 to TRBJ1-1; D is possibly TRBD1 (5 bases). The V gene's germline CDR1 is SEHNR and CDR2 FQNEAQ (reference sequence). Trimming removed 5 bases from V and 6 bases from J, with 16 bases in between. This CDR3 has 14 amino acids. CDR3 loop: CASSGAYQQSEAFF. CDR3 DNA: TGTGCCAGCAGCGGGGCCTACCAACAATCTGAAGCTTTCTTT.

This clonotype has a count of ten or more. The chain is built from TRBV7-2 and TRBJ2-3, with 11 bases matching TRBD2. Germline assignment: CDR1 SGHTA and CDR2 FQGNSA. Trimming at V came to 6 bases and at J to 4 bases, leaving 6 bases not matched to a gene. CDR3 length: 15 residues. The CDR3 DNA is TGTGCCAGCAGGAGGACTAGCGGGTCCCCAGATACGCAGTATTTT. It codes for CASRRTSGSPDTQYF. The complete variable domain, with remaining parts taken from reference TRBV7-2 and TRBJ2-3, reads GAGVSQSPSNKVTEKGKDVELRCDPISGHTALYWYRQSLGQGLEFLIYFQGNSAPDKSGLPSDRFSAERTGGSVSTLTIQRTQQEDSAVYLCASRRTSGSPDTQYFGPGTRLTVL.

V is TRBV12-5 and J is TRBJ2-2; the match to TRBD2 covers 14 bases. Germline CDR1 and CDR2: LGHNT and FRNRAP. The CDR3 spans 16 residues. V shed 5 bases, J shed 6 bases, and the junction held 5 bases outside the gene matches. The DNA for the CDR3 is TGTGCTAGTGGTACCGGGACTAGCGGGAGAGCCGGGGAGCTGTTTTTT. Protein sequence: CASGTGTSGRAGELFF.

This clonotype was seen a handful of times. The chain uses TRBV10-3 and TRBJ2-7; D is perhaps TRBD1 (5 bases). Germline CDR1 and CDR2: ENHRY and SYGVKD. Trimming shortened V by 3 bases and J by 0 bases, and 9 bases separated the two germline ends. The CDR3 is made up of 14 amino acids. CDR3 DNA sequence: TGTGCCATCAGTGACCACCAGGGCTCCTACGAGCAGTACTTC. It encodes CAISDHQGSYEQYF.

This clonotype occurred many times. J is TRBJ1-5 and V is TRBV2, with 10 positions matching TRBD1. Germline trimming cut 6 bases from V and 4 bases from J; bases unmatched to any gene: 6. The length of the CDR3 is 15 residues. CDR1 is SNHLY, CDR2 FYNNEI, per germline. Here the CDR3 reads CASSGTGARNQPQHF. The CDR3 DNA follows: TGTGCCAGCAGCGGGACAGGGGCGAGAAATCAGCCCCAGCATTTT.

Of note for this clonotype: This CDR3 is missing its conserved last phenylalanine or tryptophan, likely due to a read error. This chain links TRBV11-1 with TRBJ2-7, with 7 bases that match TRBD1. CDR1 is SGHAT, CDR2 FQDESV, per germline (reference sequence). The CDR3 consists of 14 residues. V gave up 5 bases and J gave up 2 bases; unmatched junction bases: 6. CDR3 residues: CASSLGQGAYEQYL. CDR3 in DNA: TGTGCCAGCAGCCTAGGGCAGGGGGCCTACGAGCAGTACCTC.

This clonotype was picked up many times. The chain employs TRBV6-1 and TRBJ1-1, with 9 bases identical to TRBD1. The germline V gene encodes CDR1 MNHNS and CDR2 SASEGT. V shed 10 bases and J 4 bases; nucleotides not matched to a gene: 10. The CDR3 runs to 14 residues. CDR3 sequence: CANKGQGGATEAFF. The DNA for the CDR3 is TGTGCCAACAAGGGACAGGGTGGAGCCACTGAAGCTTTCTTT.

This clonotype has at least ten counts. This chain joins TRBV7-3 and TRBJ2-1, with TRBD2 identical over 12 bases. The CDR3 runs to 16 residues. The ends lost 5 bases at V and 6 bases at J; junction bases unmatched: 8. Germline V lookup: CDR1 SGHTA, CDR2 FQGTGA. CDR3 in DNA: TGTGCCAGCAGCCCCCTGACTAGCGGGAGCATCAATGAGCAGTTCTTC. This codes for CASSPLTSGSINEQFF. Drawing the rest from reference TRBV7-3 and TRBJ2-1, the complete variable domain is GAGVSQTPSNKVTEKGKYVELRCDPISGHTALYWYRQSLGQGPEFLIYFQGTGAADDSGLPNDRFFAVRPEGSVSTLKIQRTERGDSAVYLCASSPLTSGSINEQFFGPGTRLTVL.

This clonotype was seen at least ten times. V usage is TRBV28 and J usage is TRBJ2-1, with 9 bases matching TRBD2. The CDR3 is 13 amino acids. Per germline, CDR1 MDHEN and CDR2 SYDVKM. The J segment lost 9 bases and the V segment lost 3 bases, leaving 3 bases of the junction unmatched. The CDR3 here is CASSLAGGGEQFF. The CDR3 DNA reads as TGTGCCAGCAGTTTGGCGGGAGGGGGTGAGCAGTTCTTC.

Only a few counts were recorded for this clonotype. The CDR3 bases are TGTGCCAGCAGCCTCCCCCTGCGGGGATCTAGCACAGATACGCAGTATTTT. This gives the protein CASSLPLRGSSTDTQYF. The V and J genes are TRBV7-9 and TRBJ2-3, with D possibly matching TRBD2 (6 bases). The CDR3 covers 17 residues. CDR1 SEHNR and CDR2 FQNEAQ come from the germline V gene (reference sequence). V was pared by 5 bases and J by 0 bases, with 18 bases between. The whole variable domain, remainder taken from reference TRBV7-9 and TRBJ2-3, is DTGVSQNPRHKITKRGQNVTFRCDPISEHNRLYWYRQTLGQGPEFLTYFQNEAQLEKSRLLSDRFSAERPKGSFSTLEIQRTEQGDSAMYLCASSLPLRGSSTDTQYFGPGTRLTVL.

The J gene is TRBJ2-6, the V gene TRBV19, with 7 bases identical to TRBD1. Trimming cost V 4 bases and J 0 bases; bases outside gene matches: 9. Germline CDR1 is LNHDA and CDR2 is SQIVND (reference sequence). The CDR3 runs 18 residues. This CDR3 is CASSTRQGLVSGANVLTF. In DNA form, the CDR3 reads TGTGCCAGTAGTACCCGACAGGGTCTTGTCTCTGGGGCCAACGTCCTGACTTTC.

This clonotype was counted at least ten times. V usage is TRBV6-1 and J usage is TRBJ2-7, with 9 bases identical to TRBD1. Trimming took 5 bases from V and 6 from J; bases not matched to a gene: 8. Germline values: CDR1 MNHNS, CDR2 SASEGT. This CDR3 has 14 residues. DNA of the CDR3: TGTGCCAGCAGTTGGGACAGGGAGAAGGGCGAGCAGTACTTC. Its translation: CASSWDREKGEQYF.

This chain joins TRBV5-1 and TRBJ1-1, with D possibly TRBD1 on 5 matching bases. Germline-derived CDR1 and CDR2 are SGHRS and YFSETQ. The V and J ends lost 3 bases and 7 bases respectively, with 13 bases between them. This CDR3 is 13 amino acids long. This chain's CDR3 is CASSWGTGNEAFF. The CDR3 DNA sequence: TGCGCCAGCAGCTGGGGAACAGGAAATGAAGCTTTCTTT.

In this sample, this clonotype turned up a few times. This chain uses TRBV5-1 with TRBJ2-1; TRBD2 is a possible D gene (6 bases). CDR1 is SGHRS, CDR2 YFSETQ, per germline. The CDR3 spans 12 residues. Trimming took 4 bases from V and 8 from J, leaving 10 bases between them. As DNA, the CDR3 is TGCGCCAGCAGCCCAGGGACTCATGAGCAGTTCTTC. Amino acids: CASSPGTHEQFF.

Only a few counts were recorded for this clonotype. V usage is TRBV9 and J usage is TRBJ2-3, with D unclear. Germline V lookup: CDR1 SGDLS, CDR2 YYNGEE. The CDR3 is 15 residues long. Between the trimmed V and J ends, which lost 4 bases and 2 bases, there was a span of 14 bases. CDR3 nucleotides: TGTGCCAGCAGCTCAGGCGGTACCAACACAGATACGCAGTATTTT. Encoded protein: CASSSGGTNTDTQYF.